These T cell receptor beta chains were read from a single sample in a study of CD8+ T cells in alopecia areata. Libraries were prepared by immunoSEQ multiplex PCR; TCRdb keeps only in-frame clonotypes and omits some of them. The sample has 200,000 to 250,000 clones, 55% to 70% seen once. This sample comprised CD4+ T cells sorted from blood, obtained at week 4, from a patient treated with tofacitinib. The receptors shown here come from a human donor with alopecia areata. Both conserved end residues are part of each CDR3. For some rows the clone size is stated as once, few or many, or as a class when expanded; others skip it.

v_call clone_size cdr3_aa
TRBV4-3 once CASSQDPHRVNEKLFF
TRBV2 few CASNTGNNQPQHF
TRBV7-3 - CASSLASGSTDTQYF
TRBV27 - CASSSYPAVLGYTF
TRBV10-3 few CAISETSTDTQYF
TRBV7-2 few CASSPRGLAGIDTQYF
TRBV28 - CASSSRDKQETQYF
TRBV29-1 - CSVRQGLNTEAFF
TRBV23-1 once CASSQSSRIAGELFF
TRBV2 - CASSGQGAALLGYTF
TRBV7-9 once CASSPQGTNTGELFF
TRBV4-3 once CASSQVEGGQPQHF
TRBV10-3 few CAIGGKTSGDGTQYF
TRBV9 - CASSASTGTDTQYF
TRBV30 - CAWSPGTDNGYTF
TRBV7-2 - CASSFEGHGYTF
TRBV5-1 - CASSYGQGSEAFF
TRBV30 - CAWSWNDGSNQPQHF
TRBV30 few CAWSVSMNTEAFF
TRBV23-1 - CASSQGQGNRETQYF
TRBV29-1 - CSVEESGDEQYF
TRBV29-1 few CSVVWTPNTEAFF
TRBV5-4 - CASSGGGTGEFNSPLHF
TRBV23-1 - CASTLDRGSYNEQFF
TRBV2 - CASSEQGVSNQPQHF
TRBV29-1 few CSVGTARELGEQYF
TRBV7-9 - CASSLGRDQYF
TRBV5-4 - CASTDGTSGGTDTQYF
TRBV6-1 few CASSDPPDRGHF
TRBV2 few CARTTGVGGYTF
TRBV5-4 few CASSPGTTSNYGYTF
TRBV9 once CASSSRGGAGANVLTF
TRBV6-1 - CASSSSTLGTQYF
TRBV29-1 few CSVEDRQGPRETQYF
TRBV4-3 - CASSPGQGLNYGYTF
TRBV29-1 few CSVLGGLRETQYF
TRBV7-2 - CASSSRVGSYEQYF
TRBV4-2 few CASSLTSNHEQYF
TRBV29-1 - CSVGDRGSVYEQYF
TRBV4-3 - CASSQLAGVSTDTQYF
TRBV29-1 - CSVEGQIQETQYF
TRBV19 - CASSIGPTKGTEAFF
TRBV29-1 - CSVDSGNFQETQYF
TRBV29-1 few CSHRQGLGSGAFF
TRBV23-1 - CASSQRETQYF
TRBV4-1 - CASTRGGVSTEAFF
TRBV29-1 - CSVREDRENGYTF
TRBV29-1 - CSVEREAFF